Included here is one T cell receptor (beta chain) sequence, with context. This specimen comes from a study of shared clonotypes between healthy human individuals. With 5 bases removed from V and 5 bases from J, the gap between germline ends came to 13 bases. Germline V CDR1 and CDR2: MDHEN, SYDVKM. This CDR3 is built from 13 residues. The protocol was immunoSEQ multiplex PCR, while the TCRdb copy is restricted to in-frame clones and leaves out a portion. The data hold some 2,400,000 clones, with 90% to 96% observed a single time. The J gene is TRBJ2-7, the V gene TRBV28; possibly TRBD1 or TRBD2 for D (6 bases each). Sequencing was performed on naive CD4+ T cells sorted from blood. As to subset: CD45RA+ positively selected. This sequence originates from a man younger than 35 in good health. Here the CDR3 reads CASSLGGINEQYF. In DNA, the CDR3 is TGTGCCAGCAGTCTAGGGGGGATCAACGAGCAGTACTTC.